This paragraph reports one T cell receptor (beta chain). Its target is not known. Germline-derived CDR1 and CDR2 are SGHTA and FQGNSA. The CDR3 has 17 residues. With V trimmed by 6 bases and J by 4 bases, 12 bases remained unmatched. Original handling: Filtering differed, since immunoSEQ gave only junction sequences and no quality scores. Sequencing was performed with immunoSEQ multiplex PCR; in TCRdb, only in-frame clones are kept and a portion is missing. The DNA gave D and trimming, while V, J and clone size come from that table. The table shows 650,000 to 800,000 clones, with around 90% occurring only once. The data originate from a study of shared clonotypes between healthy human individuals. Broader study findings: Rarefaction showed that sequencing of sorted subsets was incomplete (despite large depth). Naive CD4 clonotypes overlapped across a handful of donors at roughly 5.1%.

CD45RO negativity and positive selection for CCR7 defined naive CD8 cells, a population that excluded terminally differentiated effector memory CD45RA+ cells. This TCR was sampled from a man aged 30 to 45 in good health. The material sequenced was naive CD8+ T cells sorted from blood. The chain employs TRBV7-2 and TRBJ1-4, with 9 bases that match TRBD1. This CDR3 is CASRLTGGPWSNEKLFF. DNA of the CDR3: TGTGCCAGCAGACTAACAGGGGGCCCTTGGAGTAATGAAAAACTGTTTTTT.